Each of the 5 T cell receptor beta chains below was sequenced from the same sample in a study of blood T cell repertoires in COVID-19. Repertoires were generated with immunoSEQ multiplex PCR, while TCRdb's copy carries only in-frame clones and drops some. Found here are approximately 65,000 clones, approximately 83% of them singletons; the top ten hold more than 1%. The sequenced sample was peripheral blood. These receptor sequences come from a man aged 35-49 years with acute or convalescent COVID-19.

This clone has only a few counts. The chain has TRBV28 and TRBJ1-1, with D possibly being TRBD1 (6 bases). Trimming removed 6 bases at V and 8 bases at J, with 16 bases between. The germline V gene has CDR1 MDHEN and CDR2 SYDVKM. There are 13 residues in the CDR3. The CDR3 is CASSHEGDREAFF. Written as DNA, the CDR3 is TGTGCCAGCAGCCACGAGGGGGATAGAGAAGCTTTCTTT.

The chain carries TRBV24-1 and TRBJ2-2; no clear D. V lost 7 bases and J 0 bases, leaving 11 bases between the germline ends. Germline V gene lookup returns CDR1 KGHDR and CDR2 SFDVKD. CDR3 length: 15 residues. The CDR3 reads CATRAGPANTGELFF. DNA for the CDR3: TGTGCCACCAGGGCTGGCCCCGCGAACACCGGGGAGCTGTTTTTT.

The chain joins TRBV6-5 to TRBJ1-1; tentatively, D is TRBD1 (6 bases). The CDR3 is 13 residues long. The V gene lost 7 bases and the J gene lost 1 base, with 10 bases spanning the gap. CDR1 is MNHEY, CDR2 SVGAGI, per germline. The CDR3 here is CASKDRSNTEAFF. CDR3 in DNA: TGTGCCAGCAAGGACAGATCGAACACTGAAGCTTTCTTT.

The chain combines TRBV6-5 with TRBJ2-3; 9 nucleotides line up with TRBD2. The ends lost 8 bases at V and 4 bases at J; junction bases unmatched: 10. Germline V gene lookup returns CDR1 MNHEY and CDR2 SVGAGI. CDR3 size: 15 residues. The CDR3 loop reads CASRSLAGNSDTQYF. DNA of the CDR3: TGTGCCAGCCGTTCCCTAGCGGGGAACTCAGATACGCAGTATTTT.

The chain joins TRBV15 to TRBJ1-1; 7 bases are shared with TRBD1. V lost 0 bases to trimming and J lost 13 bases; unmatched junction nucleotides: 8. The V gene's germline CDR1 is LNHNV and CDR2 YYDKDF (reference sequence). The CDR3 contains 13 residues. CDR3: CATSRDRQGVDFF. The CDR3 DNA reads as TGTGCCACCAGCAGAGATCGGCAGGGGGTTGATTTCTTT.